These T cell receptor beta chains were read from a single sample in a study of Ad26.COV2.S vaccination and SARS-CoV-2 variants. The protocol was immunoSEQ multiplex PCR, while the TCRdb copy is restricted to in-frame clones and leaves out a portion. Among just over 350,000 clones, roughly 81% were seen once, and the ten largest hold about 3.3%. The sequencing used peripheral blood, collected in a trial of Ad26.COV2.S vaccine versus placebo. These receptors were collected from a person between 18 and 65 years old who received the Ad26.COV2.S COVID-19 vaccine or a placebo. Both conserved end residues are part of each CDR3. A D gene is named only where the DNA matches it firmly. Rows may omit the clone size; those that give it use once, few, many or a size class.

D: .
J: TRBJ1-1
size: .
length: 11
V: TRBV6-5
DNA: TGTGCCAGCAGTTACCTTAGGGAAACTTTCTTT
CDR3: CASSYLRETFF

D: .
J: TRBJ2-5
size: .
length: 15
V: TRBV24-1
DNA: TGTGCCACCAGTGCGGGGGTCGGAGGAGAAGAGACCCAGTACTTC
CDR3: CATSAGVGGEETQYF

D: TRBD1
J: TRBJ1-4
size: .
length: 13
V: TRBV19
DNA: TGTGCCAGCAGGGGACAGGGGAATGAAAAACTGTTTTTT
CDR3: CASRGQGNEKLFF

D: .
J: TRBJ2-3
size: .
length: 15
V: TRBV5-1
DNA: TGCGCCAGCAGCTCCAGCGATGGGCGAGTAGATACGCAGTATTTT
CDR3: CASSSSDGRVDTQYF

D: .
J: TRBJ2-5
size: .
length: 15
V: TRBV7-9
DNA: TGTGCCAGCAGCCGAGGGACGGGCGGTCAAGAGACCCAGTACTTC
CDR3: CASSRGTGGQETQYF

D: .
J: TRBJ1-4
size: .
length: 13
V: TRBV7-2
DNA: TGTGCCAGCAGCTTAACGGGGAATGAAAAACTGTTTTTT
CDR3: CASSLTGNEKLFF

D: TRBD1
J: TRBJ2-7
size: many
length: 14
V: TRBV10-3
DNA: TGTGCCACCCTGAAACAGGGGACGGTCTACGAGCAGTACTTC
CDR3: CATLKQGTVYEQYF

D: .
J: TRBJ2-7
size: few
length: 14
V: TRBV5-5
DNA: TGTGCCAGCAGCTTGGCTAGCTTACTCTACGAGCAGTACTTC
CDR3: CASSLASLLYEQYF

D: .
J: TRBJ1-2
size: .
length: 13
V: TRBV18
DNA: TGTGCCAGCTCACTAAGGGGCGGGGATGGCTACACCTTC
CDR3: CASSLRGGDGYTF

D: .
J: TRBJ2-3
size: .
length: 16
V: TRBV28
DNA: TGTGCCAGCAGTTCTCGTCACAGGGATCGCGCAGATACGCAGTATTTT
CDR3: CASSSRHRDRADTQYF

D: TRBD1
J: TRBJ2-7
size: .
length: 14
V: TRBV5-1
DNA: TGCGCCAGCAGCAGGGACAGGCACGGCTACGAGCAGTACTTC
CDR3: CASSRDRHGYEQYF

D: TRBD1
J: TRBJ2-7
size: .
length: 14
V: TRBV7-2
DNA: TGTGCCAGCAGCTTAGAGGGACAGTTCCACGAGCAGTACTTC
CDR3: CASSLEGQFHEQYF

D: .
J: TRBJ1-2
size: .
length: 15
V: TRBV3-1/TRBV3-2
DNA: TGTGCCAGCAGCCAAGATAACGAAGGGATCTATGGCTACACCTTC
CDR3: CASSQDNEGIYGYTF

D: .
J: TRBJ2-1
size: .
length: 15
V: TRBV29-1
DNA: TGCAGCGTTGAGAGGGGAACGGGAGCGATAGATGAGCAGTTCTTC
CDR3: CSVERGTGAIDEQFF

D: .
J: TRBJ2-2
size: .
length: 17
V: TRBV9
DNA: TGTGCCAGCAGCGTCGGAGGGGGCGGGCAAGGCACCGGGGAGCTGTTTTTT
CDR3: CASSVGGGGQGTGELFF

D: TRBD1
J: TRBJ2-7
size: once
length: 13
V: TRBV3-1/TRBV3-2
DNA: TGTGCCAGCACCGGGACAGGGGGGGTCGAGCAGTACTTC
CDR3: CASTGTGGVEQYF

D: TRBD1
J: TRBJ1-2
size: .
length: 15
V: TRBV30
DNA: TGTGCCTGGAGTGTGGGGCAGGGGGTTAACTATGGCTACACCTTC
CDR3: CAWSVGQGVNYGYTF

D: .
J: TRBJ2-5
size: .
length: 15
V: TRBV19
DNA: TGTGCCAGTAGCGCGGAGCCAGCGTGGGAGGAGACCCAGTACTTC
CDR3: CASSAEPAWEETQYF

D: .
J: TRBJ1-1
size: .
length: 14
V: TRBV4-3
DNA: TGCGCCAGCAGCCCGGGGCGTGTGAACACTGAAGCTTTCTTT
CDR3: CASSPGRVNTEAFF

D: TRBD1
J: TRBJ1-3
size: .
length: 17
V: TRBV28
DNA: TGTGCCAGCATCCAGGGGGGGTCCGGGACAGCTGGAAACACCATATATTTT
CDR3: CASIQGGSGTAGNTIYF

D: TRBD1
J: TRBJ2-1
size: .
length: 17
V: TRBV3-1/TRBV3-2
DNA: TGTGCCAGCAGCCAGGGGAAACGACAGGGGGCGGGCAATGAGCAGTTCTTC
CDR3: CASSQGKRQGAGNEQFF

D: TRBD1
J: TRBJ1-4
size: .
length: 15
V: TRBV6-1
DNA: TGTGCCAGCAGTGAAACTACAGGGGGATGGGAAAAACTGTTTTTT
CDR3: CASSETTGGWEKLFF

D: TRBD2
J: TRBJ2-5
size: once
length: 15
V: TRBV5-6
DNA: TGTGCCAGCAGCTTGCGGACTAGCTACCAAGAGACCCAGTACTTC
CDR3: CASSLRTSYQETQYF

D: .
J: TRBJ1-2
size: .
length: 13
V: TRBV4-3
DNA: TGCGCCAGCAGCCCGAATCAGGGCTATGGCTACACCTTC
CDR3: CASSPNQGYGYTF

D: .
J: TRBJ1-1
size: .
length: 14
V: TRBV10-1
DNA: TGCGCCAGCAGTCACTCGGGCCAGCTTGACCAAGCTTTCTTT
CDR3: CASSHSGQLDQAFF

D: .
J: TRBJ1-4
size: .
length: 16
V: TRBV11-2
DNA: TGTGCCAGCAGCTTGGCCCCCGGGAGCAATAATGAAAAACTGTTTTTT
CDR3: CASSLAPGSNNEKLFF

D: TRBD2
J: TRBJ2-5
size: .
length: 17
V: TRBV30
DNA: TGTGCCTGGAGACGAACCCACTTAGCGGGCCCCCAAGAGACCCAGTACTTC
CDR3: CAWRRTHLAGPQETQYF

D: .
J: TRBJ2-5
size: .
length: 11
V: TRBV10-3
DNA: TGTGCCATCAGTGCTAGAGAGACCCAGTACTTC
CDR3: CAISARETQYF

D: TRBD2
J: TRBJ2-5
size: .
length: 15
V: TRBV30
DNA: TGTGCCTGGAGTGTGTCTAGCGGGCTACTGGAGACCCAGTACTTC
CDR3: CAWSVSSGLLETQYF

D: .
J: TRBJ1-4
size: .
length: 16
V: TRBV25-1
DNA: TGTGCCAGCAGTGAATTCGGACTAACTACTAATGAAAAACTGTTTTTT
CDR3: CASSEFGLTTNEKLFF

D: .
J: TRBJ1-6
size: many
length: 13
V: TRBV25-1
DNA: TGTGCCAGCAGTGTAGGGGGATATTCACCCCTCCACTTT
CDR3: CASSVGGYSPLHF